This TCR beta chain derives from a study of beta chain features in type 1 diabetes. Study context: All samples together contributed around 100,000,000 sorted cells for examination.

A remark on this clone: Its specificity is unknown.

General observations from the study: TCRB repertoires of naive, central memory and Treg cells appeared more similar among patients than among healthy donors.

Per the germline V gene, CDR1 is LNHDA and CDR2 is SQIVND (reference sequence). The V gene lost 1 base and the J gene lost 0 bases, with 10 bases spanning the gap. The CDR3 spans 17 residues. Purity exceeding 98% was reached by all sorted populations. Expressed TCRB transcripts got sequenced, as all isolated RNA was reverse transcribed. Produced via immunoSEQ multiplex PCR; TCRdb's table is partial and in-frame only. The data show a few hundred thousand clones, around 16% seen once. This receptor was taken from a woman under 30 in good health. What was sequenced was naive CD4+ T cells from blood. The chain combines TRBV19 with TRBJ2-6; D remains ambiguous. In nucleotides, the CDR3 is TGTGCCAGTAGTATAGTTTCCCCGAGCTCTGGGGCCAACGTCCTGACTTTC. It yields the protein CASSIVSPSSGANVLTF.